Listed below are T cell receptor beta chains from one sample, sequenced in a study of T-cell memory formation after mild COVID-19. TCRdb reprocessed the 5' RACE reads via MiXCR and lists one record per CDR3 protein. The top ten hold 12% of the sample, which has roughly 480,000 distinct CDR3 sequences, more than 20% seen once. Input material: PBMCs or a T cell subset sorted from them (not recorded which). These receptors were collected from an adult woman who had mild COVID-19 (a few samples of this study predate the infection). Cell type and time point are not known. Both conserved end residues are part of each CDR3. D genes are given only for firm matches. Expanded clones are given a class, and other clones once, few, many or no size at all.

abundance	len	j_gene	d_gene	v_gene	CDR3nt	CDR3aa
-	13	TRBJ2-1	-	TRBV9	TGTGCCAGCAGCCCCGGGATGGGGAATGAGCAGTTCTTC	CASSPGMGNEQFF
many	14	TRBJ2-7	TRBD1	TRBV5-1	TGCGCCAGCAGCTACCGACAGGGGCCCTACGAGCAGTACTTC	CASSYRQGPYEQYF
few	12	TRBJ2-2	-	TRBV25-1	TGTGCCAGCAGTGAATTTGTTGGGGCGCTGTTTTTT	CASSEFVGALFF
-	14	TRBJ2-6	-	TRBV10-3	TGTGCCATCAGTGAGCCTAGGGCAGGGTTCGTCCTGACTTTC	CAISEPRAGFVLTF
few	16	TRBJ2-7	TRBD1	TRBV5-1	TGCGCCAGCAGCTGGGGGACAGGTCAGATTTCCTACGAGCAGTACTTC	CASSWGTGQISYEQYF
-	14	TRBJ2-7	TRBD1	TRBV5-1	TGCGCCAGCAGCAGGGACAGGGATGCCTACGAGCAGTACTTC	CASSRDRDAYEQYF
-	13	TRBJ1-1	-	TRBV7-2	TGTGCCTCGCTTGCGGGGATGAACACTGAAGCTTTCTTT	CASLAGMNTEAFF
-	17	TRBJ1-2	TRBD1	TRBV24-1	TGTGCCACCAGTGACCTAACTCCAAGGACAGGGATCTATGGCTACACCTTC	CATSDLTPRTGIYGYTF
-	16	TRBJ2-5	-	TRBV11-2	TGTGCCAGCAGCTTAGGGGTGCAGGAAAAAAGAGAGACCCAGTACTTC	CASSLGVQEKRETQYF
-	12	TRBJ2-7	-	TRBV10-3	TGTGCCATCAGTCCGGGACATAGCGAGCAGTACTTC	CAISPGHSEQYF
-	15	TRBJ1-1	-	TRBV24-1	TGTGCCACCAGCGATCCCAGGGTAAGGAACACTGAAGCTTTCTTT	CATSDPRVRNTEAFF
-	18	TRBJ2-3	TRBD2	TRBV5-1	TGCGCCAGCAGCTACACAACTACTAGCGGGGGGAACACAGATACGCAGTATTTT	CASSYTTTSGGNTDTQYF
-	15	TRBJ2-3	-	TRBV6-1	TGTGCCAGCAGTCCACGGGACCCTGGCGCAGATACGCAGTATTTT	CASSPRDPGADTQYF
-	16	TRBJ2-5	TRBD2	TRBV12-3/TRBV12-4	TGTGCCAGCAGGACTACTAGCGGGAGGGGCTTGGGGACCCAGTACTTC	CASRTTSGRGLGTQYF
-	15	TRBJ2-7	-	TRBV4-1	TGCGCCAGCAGCCAAGAGATGTGGGACAACTACGAGCAGTACTTC	CASSQEMWDNYEQYF
-	16	TRBJ1-1	-	TRBV7-8	TGTGCCAGCAGCTTAGGCCTTCAGAGAGTGGAAGATGAAGCTTTCTTT	CASSLGLQRVEDEAFF
-	16	TRBJ2-5	-	TRBV7-8	TGTGCCAGCAGCGTCCGTGGACAAGGGTTCCAAGAGACCCAGTACTTC	CASSVRGQGFQETQYF
-	15	TRBJ1-4	-	TRBV7-2	TGTGCCAGCAGCACTATGCGAACAACTAATGAAAAACTGTTTTTT	CASSTMRTTNEKLFF
-	12	TRBJ1-2	-	TRBV29-1	TGCAGCGTTGAGGGGCAGGACTATGGCTACACCTTC	CSVEGQDYGYTF
-	20	TRBJ2-3	TRBD2	TRBV7-8	TGTGCCAGCAGCTCGAGACTAGCGGGGGACCCACTTCCTAGCACAGATACGCAGTATTTT	CASSSRLAGDPLPSTDTQYF
-	15	TRBJ2-7	TRBD2	TRBV7-9	TGTGCCAGCAGCTTAAAGGGAAGCGGGGCCTACGAGCAGTACTTC	CASSLKGSGAYEQYF
few	15	TRBJ2-5	-	TRBV20-1	TGCAGTGCTAGCGGTTGGCCGGGAGACCCAGAGACCCAGTACTTC	CSASGWPGDPETQYF
-	15	TRBJ2-1	TRBD1	TRBV9	TGTGCCAGCAGCGTCGGACAGGGAGGTGGGAATGAGCAGTTCTTC	CASSVGQGGGNEQFF
-	17	TRBJ2-2	TRBD1	TRBV4-1	TGCGCCAGCAGCCAAGATAGGGGGCAATCGGGGAGCGGGGAGCTGTTTTTT	CASSQDRGQSGSGELFF